This T cell receptor beta chain was sequenced in a study of T cells in pancreatic ductal adenocarcinoma listed by TCRdb under 2017. At the level of the whole study: Seeking insight into the adaptive T-cell response that arises naturally, the researchers examined how many CD8+ T cells infiltrated tumors of resected pancreatic ductal adenocarcinoma, where they sat, and what features they had, alongside the same properties of suppressive cells.

A remark on this clone: It lacks a known antigen. Base qualities were left out, and no much larger clone turns up one base away.

General findings and caveats noted by the study authors: Because tumors are enriched in CD45RO+ effector T cells rather than naive T cells, which biases toward lower diversity, comparisons of clonality between tumor and blood may be biased. Because inoperable disease is present at presentation in most pancreatic cancer patients, the resected cohort was biased toward the minority with early-stage disease. T-cell clonality showed no significant difference between tumor and blood, with a mean clonality of around 0.11 in tumors and 0.072 in blood. Compared with tumor samples, blood samples had more total productive templates and 7.5 to 9.5-fold more unique clonotypes.

Pancreatic ductal adenocarcinoma patients who had undergone surgery without neoadjuvant therapy were selected. Peripheral blood was collected in heparin tubes, from which PBMCs were isolated by histopaque density gradient and cryopreserved in approximately 10% DMSO. Genomic DNA was extracted from six or seven PBMC and under 10 flash-frozen tumor specimens using the DNeasy Blood and Tissue Kit with Proteinase K and RNase treatment. Trimming removed 5 bases from V and 4 bases from J, leaving 14 bases between the germline ends. The CDR3 numbers 14 residues from cysteine through phenylalanine. Here the CDR3 DNA is all that survives: 42 bases in frame from base 1. Taken from the germline V gene, the CDR1 and CDR2 loops are WSHSY and SAAADI. TCR beta CDR3 regions were amplified from genomic DNA using the immunoSEQ hsTCRB kit. High-throughput TRB CDR3 sequencing was performed on an Illumina HiSeq system. Per the authors' processing: The immunoSEQ software was used to analyze sequencing reads, and nonproductive sequences containing premature stops or frame-shifts were excluded. Clonality of the repertoire was calculated as one minus Shannon entropy normalized by log2 of the number of unique productive sequences. TCRdb took this table from immuneACCESS and kept in-frame rearrangements with V and J called. Such tables lack part of the clones; where checked against another copy, unresolved V genes explain under half of the gap, and the rest is unexplained. V, J and clone size reflect that table, while D and trimming were determined from the DNA. The table for this sample lists roughly 31,000 clones; around 94% of them were counted only once. Around 2.2% of the sample is in the top ten clones.

Sequencing used PBMCs. This sequence uses TRBV10-2 and TRBJ1-1; TRBD1 could be the D gene, as 6 bases match. The sequence was collected from a human donor with pancreatic ductal adenocarcinoma. The CDR3 region has the sequence CASSLLQGGTEAFF. The DNA reads TGCGCCAGCAGTTTACTACAGGGAGGCACTGAAGCTTTCTTT.